Following are 28 T cell receptor beta chains from one sample sequenced in a study of metastatic and nonmetastatic thyroid tumors. Using MiXCR, TCRdb reanalyzed the PCR reads. The sample has 20,000 to 30,000 clones, over 10% seen once. The entire patient cohort was treatment-naive prior to thyroid surgery. The sequenced material came from blood. The receptors stem from a female donor with papillary thyroid cancer or a benign thyroid nodule (not recorded which). Some clones in this sample may be carry-over from other donors' samples.

This rearrangement joins TRBV20-1 to TRBJ1-3, with D unresolved. This CDR3 spans 12 amino acids. Per germline, CDR1 DFQATT and CDR2 SNEGSKA (reference sequence). V gave up 6 bases and J gave up 0 bases, with 6 bases separating them. CDR3 DNA sequence: TGCAGTGCCAGGTCCTCTGGAAACACCATATATTTT. This encodes CSARSSGNTIYF.

This clone was seen many times. The chain joins TRBV12-5 to TRBJ2-7; TRBD2 aligns across 9 bases. Losses at the gene ends were 0 bases for V and 7 bases for J; bases not matched to a gene: 10. Germline V gene sequence: CDR1 LGHNT, CDR2 FRNRAP. The CDR3 is 16 residues long. This CDR3 reads CASGLVHVAGVGEQYF. The DNA for the CDR3 is TGTGCTAGTGGTTTGGTACACGTAGCGGGAGTGGGGGAGCAGTACTTC.

By share, this clone ranks as medium-sized (0.01 to 0.1%). Additional DNA sequences in this sample encode the identical CDR3. The gene calls are TRBV20-1 and TRBJ2-7; D is perhaps TRBD1 or TRBD2 (5 bases each). V was trimmed by 1 base and J by 5 bases, leaving 12 bases between them. The length of the CDR3 is 13 residues. Germline V gene sequence: CDR1 DFQATT, CDR2 SNEGSKA (reference sequence). CDR3 sequence reads: CSARVPGSNEQYF. CDR3 DNA: TGCAGTGCTAGAGTTCCAGGGAGCAACGAGCAGTACTTC.

This clone has a count of ten or more. Within the sample, other DNA sequences also encode this same CDR3. The chain is built from TRBV24-1 and TRBJ2-1, with 9 bases that match TRBD1. CDR3 length: 15 residues. Looked up from germline, CDR1 is KGHDR and CDR2 is SFDVKD. J was trimmed by 8 bases and V by 3 bases; bases with no gene match: 7. The CDR3 here is CATSDPGQGRDEQFF. CDR3 sequence (DNA): TGTGCCACCAGTGATCCGGGACAGGGTAGGGATGAGCAGTTCTTC.

This clone was counted many times. The chain carries TRBV6-5 and TRBJ2-2, with a weak D call TRBD1 (5 bases). Germline loops: CDR1 MNHEY, CDR2 SVGAGI. The V end lost 2 bases, the J end lost 4 bases, and 5 bases lay between the germline ends. The CDR3 has 13 amino acids. DNA for the CDR3: TGTGCCAGCAGTTACGGGGCCACCGGGGAGCTGTTTTTT. Its translation: CASSYGATGELFF.

This clone was detected many times. The chain joins TRBV7-9 to TRBJ2-1, with 8 bases identical to TRBD1. CDR3 size: 17 residues. V lost 5 bases to trimming and J lost 7 bases; unmatched junction nucleotides: 16. The germline gives CDR1 SEHNR, CDR2 FQNEAQ (reference sequence). CDR3 DNA: TGTGCCAGCAGCGGTGGGACAGGCAAAGCCCCCTCAAATGAGCAGTTCTTC. This gives the protein CASSGGTGKAPSNEQFF.

The J gene is TRBJ2-7, the V gene TRBV11-3; 10 bases fit TRBD2. Trimming took 0 bases from V and 4 from J; bases not matched to a gene: 3. Germline loops: CDR1 SGHNT, CDR2 YENEEA. CDR3 length equals 15 residues. The CDR3 reads CASSLDVSGRYEQYF. CDR3 nucleotides: TGTGCCAGCAGCTTAGATGTTAGCGGGAGGTACGAGCAGTACTTC.

This clone occurred many times. The J gene is TRBJ2-1, the V gene TRBV4-2; a weak D match, TRBD1 (5 bases). The CDR3 runs to 15 residues. Germline values: CDR1 LGHNA, CDR2 YNFKEQ. Trimming took off 1 base at V and 3 bases at J, with 10 bases between the two ends. CDR3 nucleotides: TGTGCCAGCAGCCAAGCAGGGATAGACTACAATGAGCAGTTCTTC. It specifies CASSQAGIDYNEQFF.

Many counts were recorded for this clone. The chain joins TRBV24-1 to TRBJ2-1; TRBD2 matches at 10 bases. The CDR3 extends over 15 amino acids. Germline lookup yields CDR1 KGHDR and CDR2 SFDVKD. The V and J ends lost 9 bases and 1 base, in that order; junction bases with no gene match: 5. CDR3 protein: CATDSGRLSYNEQFF. The CDR3, as DNA: TGTGCCACCGATAGCGGGAGGCTTTCCTACAATGAGCAGTTCTTC.

The table lists this clone with many counts. The V and J genes are TRBV27 and TRBJ2-6; 9 bases map to TRBD2. The germline V gene has CDR1 MNHEY and CDR2 SMNVEV (reference sequence). With 5 bases clipped from V and 2 bases from J, the junction kept 7 bases outside the gene matches. The CDR3 is made up of 17 amino acids. DNA for the CDR3: TGTGCCAGCAGTAGGGCGGGAGGGGTGACTGGGGCCAACGTCCTGACTTTC. Its protein is CASSRAGGVTGANVLTF.

This clone came up many times. V is TRBV6-4 and J is TRBJ2-3, with 9 bases identical to TRBD2. This CDR3 comprises 16 residues. CDR1 and CDR2 (germline): MRHNA, SNTAGT. V trimming: 0 bases; J trimming: 8 bases; junction bases outside the gene matches: 9. The CDR3 DNA is TGTGCCAGCAGTGACTCGAGCCTAGCGGGATTGGGTACGCAGTATTTT. It translates to CASSDSSLAGLGTQYF.

This clone was recorded many times. The chain has TRBV4-2 and TRBJ2-3, with TRBD2 matching 7 bases. The CDR3 is made up of 16 amino acids. Per the germline V gene, CDR1 is LGHNA and CDR2 is YNFKEQ. Losses at the gene ends were 1 base for V and 1 base for J; bases not matched to a gene: 5. CDR3 nucleotides: TGTGCCAGCAGCCAAGTTGGCGGGAGAGGCACAGATACGCAGTATTTT. This translates into CASSQVGGRGTDTQYF.

This clone has a count of ten or more. The gene calls are TRBV19 and TRBJ2-1, with D possibly matching TRBD2 (5 bases). The CDR3 totals 13 residues. V lost 6 bases, J lost 4 bases, and 10 bases lay in between. Germline-derived CDR1 and CDR2 are LNHDA and SQIVND (reference sequence). The CDR3 DNA sequence: TGTGCCAGTAGGAGGGCTCTATACAATGAGCAGTTCTTC. Translated, it gives CASRRALYNEQFF.

In this sample, this clone turned up many times. J is TRBJ2-1 and V is TRBV3-2; TRBD2, the D gene given by the table, was not confirmed from the DNA. TRBV3-2 is an annotated pseudogene. The CDR3 loop spans 16 amino acids. The CDR3, as DNA: TGTGCCAGCAGCCTTAGCGGGAGGATCACCTACAATGAGCAGTTCTTC. Amino acid sequence: CASSLSGRITYNEQFF.

This clone was counted at least ten times. The chain combines TRBV27 with TRBJ2-7, with 8 bases fitting TRBD2. V lost 6 bases to trimming and J lost 3 bases; unmatched junction nucleotides: 16. Germline loops: CDR1 MNHEY, CDR2 SMNVEV (reference sequence). The CDR3 extends over 17 amino acids. CDR3 sequence reads: CASSPLGLAGPIYEQYF. CDR3 nucleotides: TGTGCCAGCAGCCCCCTGGGGCTAGCGGGTCCTATCTACGAGCAGTACTTC.

There are many counts of this clone. The chain links TRBV27 to TRBJ2-1; D is perhaps TRBD1 (5 bases). Germline CDR1 is MNHEY and CDR2 is SMNVEV (reference sequence). CDR3 length equals 13 residues. V shed 6 bases and J shed 10 bases, with 16 bases lying between them. The CDR3, as DNA: TGTGCCAGCAGCACTTCGTGGGGCCGAGAGCAGTTCTTC. It specifies CASSTSWGREQFF.

This chain joins TRBV6-5 and TRBJ1-2; 8 nucleotides agree with TRBD1. This CDR3 is 15 amino acids long. Germline trimming cut 0 bases from V and 3 bases from J; bases unmatched to any gene: 3. Looked up from germline, CDR1 is MNHEY and CDR2 is SVGAGI. The CDR3 DNA sequence: TGTGCCAGCAGTTACTCATGGACAGGGCACTATGGCTACACCTTC. Its protein product is CASSYSWTGHYGYTF.

This clone came up many times. This chain connects TRBV6-1 to TRBJ2-2, with TRBD2 matching over 12 bases. V was clipped by 9 bases and J by 7 bases; unmatched bases: 9. Germline assignment: CDR1 MNHNS and CDR2 SASEGT. The CDR3 is made up of 15 amino acids. This chain's CDR3 is CASQTSGGDYGELFF. CDR3 in DNA: TGTGCCAGTCAGACTAGCGGGGGAGACTACGGGGAGCTGTTTTTT.

Many counts were recorded for this clone. A junction boundary mismatches the germline segment, possibly from a read error. Additional DNA sequences in this sample encode the identical CDR3. The chain is built from TRBV6-1 and TRBJ2-7, with 12 bases lining up with TRBD2. The CDR3 sequence is 14 residues long. The V gene's germline CDR1 is MNHNS and CDR2 SASEGT. The CDR3 loop is CASSSGRAQGEQYF. CDR3 nucleotide sequence: TGTGCCAGCTCTAGCGGGAGGGCCCAGGGCGAGCAGTACTTT.

This clone has ten or more counts. This sample includes further DNA sequences coding for the same CDR3. The chain's CDR3 is CASSLVSGHYNEQFF. DNA for the CDR3: TGTGCCAGCAGCTTGGTTAGCGGGCATTACAATGAGCAGTTCTTC. The chain joins TRBV5-6 to TRBJ2-1; 7 bases match TRBD2. The junction had 4 bases not matched to a gene; V was cut back by 0 bases and J by 4 bases. The CDR3 is made up of 15 amino acids. CDR1 is SGHDT, CDR2 YYEEEE, per germline.

Many counts were recorded for this clone. J is TRBJ2-5 and V is TRBV7-9; TRBD1 agrees at 7 bases. Per germline, CDR1 SEHNR and CDR2 FQNEAQ (reference sequence). This CDR3 comprises 15 residues. V lost 5 bases to trimming and J lost 5 bases; unmatched junction nucleotides: 11. CDR3 in amino acids: CASSGDRERWETQYF. DNA for the CDR3: TGTGCCAGCAGCGGTGACAGGGAGCGGTGGGAGACCCAGTACTTC. The variable domain in full, with the rest retrieved from reference TRBV7-9 and TRBJ2-5, is DTGVSQNPRHKITKRGQNVTFRCDPISEHNRLYWYRQTLGQGPEFLTYFQNEAQLEKSRLLSDRFSAERPKGSFSTLEIQRTEQGDSAMYLCASSGDRERWETQYFGPGTRLLVL.

This clone was recorded at least ten times. V is TRBV30 and J is TRBJ1-1, with 7 nucleotides matching TRBD1. V dropped 5 bases and J dropped 1; count of bases not matched to a gene: 1. There are 12 residues in the CDR3. Germline V gene lookup returns CDR1 GTSNPN and CDR2 SVGIG (reference sequence). The CDR3 protein is CAWDRANTEAFF. CDR3 nucleotides: TGTGCCTGGGACAGGGCGAACACTGAAGCTTTCTTT.

This clone was found a few times. Sequence at one end of the junction differs from germline and may be a read error. Other DNA sequences from this sample encode an identical CDR3 as well. The chain carries TRBV6-1 and TRBJ1-1; D is ambiguous. CDR3 size: 15 residues. The germline V gene encodes CDR1 MNHNS and CDR2 SASEGT. In nucleotides, the CDR3 is TGTGCCAGCATACAACGGGGTGCAGGCACCGCTGAGGCTTTCTTT. Its translation: CASIQRGAGTAEAFF.

The rearrangement links TRBV5-1 to TRBJ1-3; TRBD1 is a possible D gene (5 bases). From germline, CDR1 is SGHRS and CDR2 YFSETQ. V dropped 1 base and J dropped 4 bases, with 15 bases sitting between them. CDR3 length: 16 residues. The CDR3 is CASSLTLSGLGNTIYF. CDR3 nucleotides: TGCGCCAGCAGCTTGACGTTGTCAGGGCTCGGAAACACCATATATTTT. Together with reference TRBV5-1 and TRBJ1-3, the CDR3 gives the full variable domain: KAGVTQTPRYLIKTRGQQVTLSCSPISGHRSVSWYQQTPGQGLQFLFEYFSETQRNKGNFPGRFSGRQFSNSRSEMNVSTLELGDSALYLCASSLTLSGLGNTIYFGEGSWLTVV.

V and J are TRBV30 and TRBJ2-1; 7 nucleotides align to TRBD2. V shed 5 bases, J shed 1 base, and the junction held 5 bases outside the gene matches. Germline V gene sequence: CDR1 GTSNPN, CDR2 SVGIG (reference sequence). The CDR3 totals 14 residues. This chain's CDR3 is CAWGGGVSYNEQFF. The CDR3 nucleotides are TGTGCCTGGGGGGGAGGGGTTTCCTACAATGAGCAGTTCTTC.

Relative to its sample, this clone is medium-sized (0.01 to 0.1%). The chain recombines TRBV20-1 with TRBJ1-2; D remains ambiguous. The CDR3 spans 13 residues. V shed 0 bases and J shed 6 bases, with 11 bases lying between them. CDR1 is DFQATT and CDR2 is SNEGSKA in the germline V gene (reference sequence). The CDR3 reads CSAREYGGDGYTF. CDR3 sequence (DNA): TGCAGTGCTAGAGAGTACGGTGGGGATGGCTACACCTTC.

The chain uses TRBV12-3 or TRBV12-4 and TRBJ2-7, with TRBD1 as a possible D gene (5 bases). The V end was cut by 5 bases, the J end by 3 bases, with 8 bases between. The CDR3 has 12 residues. The CDR3 here is CASSPGLYEQYF. The CDR3 DNA is TGTGCCAGCAGTCCAGGGCTCTACGAGCAGTACTTC.

This clone was found many times. The chain recombines TRBV4-1 with TRBJ2-3; 7 nucleotides align to TRBD2. Germline assignment: CDR1 MGHRA and CDR2 YSYEKL. Losses at the gene ends were 6 bases for V and 6 bases for J; bases not matched to a gene: 6. This CDR3 has 13 amino acids. CDR3 DNA sequence: TGCGCCAGCAGAAAAGCGGGATCGGATACGCAGTATTTT. This gives the protein CASRKAGSDTQYF.